This record looks at one TCR beta chain sequence and its context. Its cognate antigen is unknown. A single record per CDR3 protein comes from TCRdb applying MiXCR to the RACE reads. The table includes 250,000 to 300,000 distinct CDR3 sequences, about 7.7% detected once. Trimming removed 5 bases at V and 4 bases at J, with 16 bases between. The CDR3 is 15 amino acids. The V gene's germline CDR1 is SGHTA and CDR2 FQGNSA. This sample stems from a study of human T cells and chemical hapten exposure. At the level of the study: The patch tests put 0.01% DPC on the skin of the upper back and were read 6 days later. Study observations and caveats: Unchanged with DPC sensitization were TCRs above 1 in 1000 frequency.

Documented time point: pre-sensitization, week 0. Treatment indicated: therapeutic diphenylcyclopropenone sensitization with weekly scalp DPC. The total RNA was obtained from whole blood that was not fractionated. The sequence was obtained from a young man with alopecia areata. Some clones in this sample may be carry-over from other donors' samples. The chain couples TRBV7-2 to TRBJ2-3; TRBD1 is a possible D gene (5 bases). This specimen consisted of whole blood, obtained in connection with sensitization to the hapten diphenylcyclopropenone (DPC). CDR3 nucleotide sequence: TGTGCCAGCAGCCCCCAAGGACAAGTCGCAGATACGCAGTATTTT. Its protein product is CASSPQGQVADTQYF.